In its sample, the clone carrying this T cell receptor (beta chain) was seen a few times. Its antigen remains unknown. The method was immunoSEQ multiplex PCR; TCRdb's version includes in-frame clones alone and lacks a portion of them. The data contain about 120,000 clones, 88% of them singletons. The source of the sample is a study of T cell responses to AZD1222 COVID-19 vaccine. Points from the study as a whole: Seropositive status at baseline applied to only five or six AZD1222 recipients. Reportedly, nearly half the spike-specific TCRs target unmutated variant regions. With dominance at 160-218 and 743-854, vaccine-associated CD4 TCRs spanned spike.

The germline V gene encodes CDR1 SGHRS and CDR2 YFSETQ. V gave up 3 bases and J gave up 0 bases, with 12 bases separating them. This CDR3 region has 15 residues. Sequencing was performed on peripheral blood, taken on day 0 of AZD1222 vaccination. The chain has TRBV5-1 and TRBJ1-1; D is undetermined. The TCR comes from an adult in good health. This chain's CDR3 is CASSSTGVMNTEAFF. CDR3 nucleotide sequence: TGCGCCAGCAGCTCAACCGGAGTAATGAACACTGAAGCTTTCTTT.